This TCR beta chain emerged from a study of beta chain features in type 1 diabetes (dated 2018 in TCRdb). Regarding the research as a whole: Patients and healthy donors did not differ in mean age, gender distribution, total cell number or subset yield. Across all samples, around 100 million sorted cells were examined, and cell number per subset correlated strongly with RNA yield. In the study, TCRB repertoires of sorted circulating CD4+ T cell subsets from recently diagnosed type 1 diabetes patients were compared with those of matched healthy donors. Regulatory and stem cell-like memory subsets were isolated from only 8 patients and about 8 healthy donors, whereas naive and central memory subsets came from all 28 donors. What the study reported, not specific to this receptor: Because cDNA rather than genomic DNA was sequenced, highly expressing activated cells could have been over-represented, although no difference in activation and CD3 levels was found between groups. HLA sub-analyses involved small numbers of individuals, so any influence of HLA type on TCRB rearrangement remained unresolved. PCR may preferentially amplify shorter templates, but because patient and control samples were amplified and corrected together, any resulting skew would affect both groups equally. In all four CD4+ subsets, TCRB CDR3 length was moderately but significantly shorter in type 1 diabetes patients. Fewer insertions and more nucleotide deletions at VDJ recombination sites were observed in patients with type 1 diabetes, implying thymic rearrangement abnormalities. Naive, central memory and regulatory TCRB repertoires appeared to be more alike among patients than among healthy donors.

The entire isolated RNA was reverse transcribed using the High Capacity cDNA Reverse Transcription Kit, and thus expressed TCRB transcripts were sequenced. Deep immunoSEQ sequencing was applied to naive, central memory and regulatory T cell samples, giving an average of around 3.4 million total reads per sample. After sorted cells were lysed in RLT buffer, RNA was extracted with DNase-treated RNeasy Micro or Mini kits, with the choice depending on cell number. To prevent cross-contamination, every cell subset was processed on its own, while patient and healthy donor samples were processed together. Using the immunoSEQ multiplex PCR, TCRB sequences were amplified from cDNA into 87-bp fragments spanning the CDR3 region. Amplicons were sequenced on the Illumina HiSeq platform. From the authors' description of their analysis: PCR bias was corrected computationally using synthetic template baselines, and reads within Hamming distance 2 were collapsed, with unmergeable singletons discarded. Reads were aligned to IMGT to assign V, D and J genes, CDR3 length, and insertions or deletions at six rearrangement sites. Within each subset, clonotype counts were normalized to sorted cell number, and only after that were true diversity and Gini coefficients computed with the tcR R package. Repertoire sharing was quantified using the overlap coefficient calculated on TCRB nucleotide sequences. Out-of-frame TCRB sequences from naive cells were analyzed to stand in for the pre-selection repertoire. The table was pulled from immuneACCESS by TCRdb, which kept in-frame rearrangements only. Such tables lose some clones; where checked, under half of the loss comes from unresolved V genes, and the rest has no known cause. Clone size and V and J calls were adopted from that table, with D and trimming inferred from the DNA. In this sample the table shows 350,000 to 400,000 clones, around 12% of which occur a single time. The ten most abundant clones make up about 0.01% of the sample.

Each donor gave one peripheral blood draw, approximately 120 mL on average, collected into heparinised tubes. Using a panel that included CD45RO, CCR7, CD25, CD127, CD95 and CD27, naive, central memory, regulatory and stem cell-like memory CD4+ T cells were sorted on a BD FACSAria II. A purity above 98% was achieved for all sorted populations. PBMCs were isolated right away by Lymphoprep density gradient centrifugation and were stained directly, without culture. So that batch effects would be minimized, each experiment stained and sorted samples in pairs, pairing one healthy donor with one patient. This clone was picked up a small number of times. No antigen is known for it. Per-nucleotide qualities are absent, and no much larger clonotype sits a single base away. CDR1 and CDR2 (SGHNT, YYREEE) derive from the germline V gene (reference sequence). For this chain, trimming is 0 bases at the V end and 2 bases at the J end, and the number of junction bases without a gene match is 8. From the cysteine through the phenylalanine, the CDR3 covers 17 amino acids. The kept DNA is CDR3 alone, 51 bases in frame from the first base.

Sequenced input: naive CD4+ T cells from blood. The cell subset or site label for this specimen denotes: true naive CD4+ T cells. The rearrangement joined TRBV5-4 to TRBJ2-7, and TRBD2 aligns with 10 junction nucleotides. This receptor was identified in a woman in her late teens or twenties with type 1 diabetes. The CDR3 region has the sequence CASSLGIRTSGPYEQYF. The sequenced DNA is TGTGCCAGCAGCTTGGGGATCAGGACTAGCGGACCCTACGAGCAGTACTTC. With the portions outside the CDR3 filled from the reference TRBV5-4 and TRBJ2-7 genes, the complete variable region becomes ETGVTQSPTHLIKTRGQQVTLRCSSQSGHNTVSWYQQALGQGPQFIFQYYREEENGRGNFPPRFSGLQFPNYSSELNVNALELDDSALYLCASSLGIRTSGPYEQYFGPGTRLTVT.